One and the same sample provided the 20 T cell receptor beta chains below, sequenced in a study of identical twins. TCRdb re-analysed the 5' RACE reads in MiXCR, keeping a single row per CDR3 protein. In the table there are about 570,000 distinct CDR3 sequences, 7.5% to 10% of which are singletons. Separately, the same data were catalogued under a study of yellow fever vaccine responses in identical twins.

Sequencing was done on a sample of PBMCs. The receptors stem from a woman between 18 and 29 years old in good health.

J is TRBJ2-1 and V is TRBV20-1; 12 bases are shared with TRBD2. J lost 4 bases, V lost 4 bases, and 5 bases had no gene match. Germline assignment: CDR1 DFQATT and CDR2 SNEGSKA (reference sequence). This CDR3 region has 15 residues. The CDR3 DNA reads as TGCAGTGCTATACCCACTAGCGGGAGGTACAATGAGCAGTTCTTC. Its protein is CSAIPTSGRYNEQFF.

This clonotype was recorded many times. The chain has TRBV5-1 and TRBJ2-3; 10 positions match TRBD2. CDR1 is SGHRS, CDR2 YFSETQ, per germline. Germline trimming cut 4 bases from V and 4 bases from J; bases unmatched to any gene: 21. The CDR3 contains 20 residues. Here the CDR3 reads CASSPTLSGLADDLPDTQYF. The CDR3 region has the DNA TGCGCCAGCAGCCCAACCCTTTCTGGACTAGCGGATGACTTACCAGATACGCAGTATTTT.

This clonotype was recorded a few times. The rearrangement uses TRBV20-1 and TRBJ2-7; D is undetermined. This CDR3 contains 13 residues. Germline CDR1 and CDR2: DFQATT and SNEGSKA (reference sequence). The V end was cut by 5 bases, the J end by 6 bases, with 17 bases between. CDR3 in amino acids: CSAGPVVSREQYF. The CDR3, as DNA: TGCAGTGCTGGACCCGTAGTCAGCCGCGAGCAGTACTTC.

This clonotype was recorded many times. The chain carries TRBV7-9 and TRBJ2-5; no firm D call. The CDR3 extends over 11 amino acids. V was clipped by 5 bases and J by 7 bases, with 8 bases between them. CDR1 and CDR2 from the germline V gene are SEHNR and FQNEAQ (reference sequence). CDR3 residues: CASSLPGTQYF. The CDR3 DNA is TGTGCCAGCAGCCTCCCGGGGACCCAGTACTTC.

The J gene is TRBJ1-1, the V gene TRBV7-9; weak D call: TRBD1 (5 bases). This CDR3 has 15 amino acids. V was trimmed by 2 bases and J by 5 bases, leaving 15 bases between them. Germline V gene sequence: CDR1 SEHNR, CDR2 FQNEAQ (reference sequence). The CDR3 coding sequence is TGTGCCAGCAGCTTATCTTTTGGGGGGACGACTGAAGCTTTCTTT. Translated: CASSLSFGGTTEAFF. Full variable domain (rest looked up from reference TRBV7-9 and TRBJ1-1): DTGVSQNPRHKITKRGQNVTFRCDPISEHNRLYWYRQTLGQGPEFLTYFQNEAQLEKSRLLSDRFSAERPKGSFSTLEIQRTEQGDSAMYLCASSLSFGGTTEAFFGQGTRLTVV.

The chain is built from TRBV10-2 and TRBJ2-3; 9 bases align to TRBD2. This CDR3 comprises 14 residues. The trim removed 8 bases at V and 1 base at J, leaving 4 bases unmatched. The V gene's germline CDR1 is WSHSY and CDR2 SAAADI. For the CDR3, the DNA is TGCGCCAGCTGTCGACTAGCGGGCACAGATACGCAGTATTTT. This gives the protein CASCRLAGTDTQYF.

This clonotype was seen repeatedly, ten times or more. The chain couples TRBV5-1 to TRBJ1-4, with D unclear. V gave up 4 bases and J gave up 8 bases, with 12 bases separating them. In germline, CDR1 is SGHRS, CDR2 YFSETQ. CDR3 length: 13 amino acids. The CDR3 here is CASSETHREKLFF. The CDR3 bases are TGCGCCAGCAGCGAGACACATAGGGAAAAACTGTTTTTT.

A single count supports this clonotype. The CDR3 end shows no conserved phenylalanine or tryptophan, and so a read error is likely. V and J are TRBV11-2 and TRBJ2-3; D remains unclear. Germline V gives CDR1 SGHAT, CDR2 FQNNGV. The CDR3 spans 16 residues. Trimming removed 6 bases at V and 0 bases at J, with 16 bases between. This CDR3 is CASRHSLTTSTDTQYI. In DNA form, the CDR3 reads TGTGCCAGCAGACACAGCCTAACTACTAGCACAGATACGCAGTATATT.

The gene calls are TRBV2 and TRBJ2-7; possibly TRBD1 for D (5 bases). The CDR3 consists of 13 residues. Germline CDR1 reads SNHLY; CDR2 reads FYNNEI. The V gene lost 5 bases and the J gene lost 6 bases, with 14 bases spanning the gap. CDR3 region: CASSRRELSEQYF. The CDR3 nucleotides read TGTGCCAGCAGTCGCAGGGAACTGTCCGAGCAGTACTTC.

Only a few counts were recorded for this clonotype. This sequence joins TRBV3-1 and TRBJ2-2; 9 positions match TRBD1. This CDR3 is 15 amino acids long. Per the germline V gene, CDR1 is LGHDT and CDR2 is YNNKEL (reference sequence). The V and J ends lost 3 bases and 7 bases, in that order; junction bases with no gene match: 6. The CDR3 region is CASSQSRDRVGELFF. CDR3 nucleotides: TGTGCCAGCAGCCAGTCCCGGGACAGGGTCGGGGAGCTGTTTTTT.

This clonotype was picked up many times. The chain employs TRBV7-9 and TRBJ1-1; D gene ambiguous. Per the germline V gene, CDR1 is SEHNR and CDR2 is FQNEAQ (reference sequence). The CDR3 is 13 residues long. Trimming removed 7 bases from V and 4 bases from J, with 13 bases in between. The CDR3 DNA is TGTGCCAGCATCCGGGCCATGGGCACTGAAGCTTTCTTT. Protein sequence: CASIRAMGTEAFF.

This clonotype showed up just a few times. This chain joins TRBV7-8 and TRBJ2-3; D is unresolved. Trimming removed 1 base at V and 2 bases at J, with 19 bases between. Per the germline V gene, CDR1 is SGHVS and CDR2 is FQNEAQ. The CDR3 runs 18 residues. The CDR3 region has the DNA TGTGCCAGCAGCTTAGACGACTCGGAGTACCAGTACACAGATACGCAGTATTTT. Its translation is CASSLDDSEYQYTDTQYF.

The rearrangement uses TRBV10-3 and TRBJ2-3; D not certain. In germline, CDR1 is ENHRY, CDR2 SYGVKD. CDR3 length: 17 amino acids. Trimming left V 0 bases short and J 0 bases short, with 13 bases between. The CDR3: CAISESRRSPSTDTQYF. DNA for the CDR3: TGTGCCATCAGTGAGTCCAGAAGGAGCCCCAGCACAGATACGCAGTATTTT.

J is TRBJ2-3 and V is TRBV6-9; 11 bases are shared with TRBD2. The CDR3 has 21 residues. The V gene's germline CDR1 is MNHGY and CDR2 SVAAGI. This chain's CDR3 is CATSYHTGTSGRSVDVDTQYF. The CDR3 DNA reads as TGTGCGACCAGTTATCACACCGGGACTAGCGGTAGATCGGTAGACGTTGATACGCAGTATTTT.

V and J are TRBV20-1 and TRBJ2-1, with 12 bases aligning to TRBD2. Germline CDR1 reads DFQATT; CDR2 reads SNEGSKA (reference sequence). The CDR3 length is 16 residues. V was clipped by 0 bases and J by 9 bases; unmatched bases: 9. The CDR3, as DNA: TGCAGTGCTAGAGATCGTCTAGCGGGAGGGTTTGGTGAGCAGTTCTTC. Protein: CSARDRLAGGFGEQFF.

This chain connects TRBV7-2 to TRBJ2-5; 7 bases agree with TRBD2. The CDR3 spans 16 residues. Germline CDR1 and CDR2: SGHTA and FQGNSA. V shed 2 bases and J 3 bases; nucleotides not matched to a gene: 9. The DNA of the CDR3 is TGTGCCAGCAGCTTATTTTTGGCTAGCGGTGAAGAGACCCAGTACTTC. The encoded protein is CASSLFLASGEETQYF.

The sample holds a few counts of this clonotype. J is TRBJ2-7 and V is TRBV10-3, with 8 bases that match TRBD2. The CDR3 is made up of 14 amino acids. Germline CDR1 is ENHRY and CDR2 is SYGVKD. The V gene end was trimmed by 6 bases and the J gene end by 1 base; junction bases not matched to a gene: 5. The DNA of the CDR3 is TGTGCCATCAGAGAGCGGGAGCGTTCCTACGAGCAGTACTTC. Its protein is CAIRERERSYEQYF.

The chain couples TRBV2 to TRBJ2-1, with D perhaps matching TRBD1 or TRBD2 (6 bases each). Germline CDR1 is SNHLY and CDR2 is FYNNEI. The germline V and J ends were trimmed by 7 bases and 6 bases, with 13 bases remaining between them. This CDR3 comprises 13 residues. CDR3 loop: CASNEGGSNEQFF. The CDR3 DNA reads TGTGCCAGCAACGAAGGGGGGTCCAATGAGCAGTTCTTC. The whole variable domain, filled in from reference TRBV2 and TRBJ2-1, reads EPEVTQTPSHQVTQMGQEVILRCVPISNHLYFYWYRQILGQKVEFLVSFYNNEISEKSEIFDDQFSVERPDGSNFTLKIRSTKLEDSAMYFCASNEGGSNEQFFGPGTRLTVL.

In this sample, this clonotype turned up many times. The chain employs TRBV28 and TRBJ2-7; D unresolved. Trimming stripped 6 bases from V and 3 bases from J, with 6 bases between. Looked up from germline, CDR1 is MDHEN and CDR2 is SYDVKM. There are 11 residues in the CDR3. Here the CDR3 DNA reads TGTGCCAGCAGCCCGCACTACGAGCAGTACTTC. This translates into CASSPHYEQYF. The complete variable domain, with remaining parts taken from reference TRBV28 and TRBJ2-7, reads DVKVTQSSRYLVKRTGEKVFLECVQDMDHENMFWYRQDPGLGLRLIYFSYDVKMKEKGDIPEGYSVSREKKERFSLILESASTNQTSMYLCASSPHYEQYFGPGTRLTVT.

This chain connects TRBV11-1 to TRBJ2-2; 7 bases map to TRBD2. Germline lookup yields CDR1 SGHAT and CDR2 FQDESV (reference sequence). With V trimmed by 0 bases and J by 3 bases, 10 bases remained unmatched. This CDR3 is built from 18 residues. CDR3 loop: CASSLARELAKHTGELFF. As DNA, the CDR3 is TGTGCCAGCAGCTTAGCGCGGGAACTAGCGAAACACACCGGGGAGCTGTTTTTT.